Sequencing of this TCR beta chain was carried out in a study of post-analysis software for immune sequencing data (dated by TCRdb to about 2015). Regarding the research as a whole: Relapsing-remitting, secondary progressive and progressive-relapsing multiple sclerosis were recorded as disease courses, and subtype annotation was lacking for some patients. Patient repertoires were compared against roughly 12 previously published healthy control repertoires from donors aged roughly 6 to 28 years. A subset of samples was prepared in parallel using single-end sample barcoding, then pooled and co-amplified after Illumina adapter ligation.

Paper-wide results and their limitations: Direct clustering with F measure revealed strong co-clustering of samples prepared in the same batch, which led to a batch-effect correction. Multiple sclerosis patients had significantly lower normalized Chao1 diversity than controls, a result that suggests substantial peripheral T-cell clonal expansion. Significantly higher frequencies in patients than in controls were found for roughly 5 TRBV segments, including TRBV5-6, TRBV5-1 and TRBV20-1. The multiple sclerosis patient group was slightly younger than the control group.

To demonstrate the VDJtools post-analysis software, the study profiled TCR beta repertoires from the peripheral blood of around 13 young patients with multiple sclerosis. The multiple sclerosis patients were children and adolescents ranging in age from 6 to 15 years. Libraries were constructed by PCR. Sequencing used an Illumina HiSeq 2500. To reduce PCR and sequencing biases, unique molecular identifiers were built into the TCR beta cDNA libraries. Roughly 500,000 cDNA molecules were obtained per 1 to 10 million input T cells, so each molecule approximated one T cell. The patient libraries were prepared and sequenced using the same protocol as the earlier healthy control dataset. Within a given batch, samples were prepared together, multiplexed and sequenced on the same HiSeq lane. Regarding the original processing steps: MIGEC was used to process the raw barcoded reads, and molecular identifier groups with only a single read were discarded before consensus assembly and CDR3 extraction. VDJtools was used for post-analysis of the clonotype tables, with diversity normalized by down-sampling every dataset to the smallest sample size. To correct batch-related cross-sample contamination, repertoire overlap clustering matched CDR3 amino acid sequences but not nucleotide sequences. The raw public reads went through TCRdb reprocessing: fastp at Q25, MiXCR clone calling, in-frame beta chains kept. Rows matching on CDR3 protein sequence are summarized as one entry with the most common DNA and genes. These V and J calls derive from TCRdb rather than the authors' analysis. This sample lists roughly 730,000 distinct CDR3 sequences; less than 35% were detected once. The ten largest clones capture around 0.6% of the sample.

As concerns this clonotype: Its antigen remains undetermined. One base away there is no much larger clone; base qualities are not given.

Deletion took 6 bases off V and 0 bases off J, with a span of 14 bases between the germline ends. The CDR3 measures 15 amino acids from cysteine to phenylalanine. CDR3 DNA only is kept here, 45 bases in frame from base 1. This receptor was identified in a girl aged 10 to 17 with multiple sclerosis. The chain joins TRBV12-3 or TRBV12-4 to TRBJ1-2, with TRBD1 as a weak D call on 6 bases. The sequencing sample was made of blood. The CDR3 in this case is CASSPNRVPNYGYTF. The sequenced DNA: TGTGCCAGCAGCCCCAACAGGGTCCCTAACTATGGCTACACCTTC.